This passage covers 22 T cell receptor beta chains from one sample sequenced in a study of blood T cells in healthy people across ages. Combining a sample-barcoded 5' primer with a J-beta primer mix, a second PCR ran for about 6 to 12 cycles. Via MiXCR, TCRdb re-called the 5' RACE reads, giving one row per CDR3 protein. The profile shows hundreds of thousands of distinct CDR3 sequences, 45% to 50% of them singletons. The sample comprised blood. Source of these receptors: a woman aged 55-70 years in good health.

The chain carries TRBV5-1 and TRBJ2-3, with D perhaps TRBD1 (5 bases). V dropped 2 bases and J dropped 6 bases, with 25 bases sitting between them. This CDR3 is built from 18 residues. Per germline, CDR1 SGHRS and CDR2 YFSETQ. CDR3 protein: CASSLTFQSGALPDTQYF. The CDR3, as DNA: TGCGCCAGCAGCTTAACCTTCCAAAGTGGGGCCCTACCGGATACGCAGTATTTT.

In the case of this clonotype: Possible read error: a much larger clone is one base away. The chain links TRBV29-1 to TRBJ2-1, with D perhaps TRBD1 or TRBD2 (5 bases each). Germline assignment: CDR1 SQVTM and CDR2 ANQGSEA. CDR3 length: 11 amino acids. The chain's CDR3 is CGVEGFNEQFF. CDR3 bases: TGCGGCGTTGAGGGGTTCAATGAGCAGTTCTTC.

This clonotype occurred a few times. The J gene is TRBJ2-7, the V gene TRBV7-2; no clear D. From germline, CDR1 is SGHTA and CDR2 FQGNSA. Deletions cut 3 bases from V and 6 bases from J, with 6 bases between. The CDR3 consists of 11 residues. CDR3 nucleotide sequence: TGTGCCAGCAGCTTGGCCTGCGAGCAGTACTTC. Amino acid sequence: CASSLACEQYF.

In the case of this clonotype: A much larger clone sits a single nucleotide away, making a read error possible. This chain joins TRBV5-1 and TRBJ2-1; D is uncertain. The V gene lost 0 bases and the J gene lost 6 bases, with 10 bases spanning the gap. This CDR3 spans 14 amino acids. Germline V gene sequence: CDR1 SGHRS, CDR2 YFSETQ. CDR3 in amino acids: CASSLVLVGNEQFF. CDR3 bases: TGCGCCAGCAGCTTGGTTCTGGTCGGCAATGAGCAGTTCTTC. The whole variable domain, filled in from reference TRBV5-1 and TRBJ2-1, reads KAGVTQTPRYLIKTRGQQVTLSCSPISGHRSVSWYQQTPGQGLQFLFEYFSETQRNKGNFPGRFSGRQFSNSRSEMNVSTLELGDSALYLCASSLVLVGNEQFFGPGTRLTVL.

This clonotype has more than one count but fewer than ten. V and J are TRBV4-3 and TRBJ2-1; maybe TRBD2 (6 bases). V was cut by 0 bases and J by 0 bases, with 18 bases left in between. This CDR3 is built from 19 residues. CDR1 LGHNA and CDR2 YSLEER come from the germline V gene. The CDR3 here is CASSQEPLSSGSSYNEQFF. In DNA form, the CDR3 reads TGCGCCAGCAGCCAAGAGCCCCTTTCGTCCGGGAGCTCCTACAATGAGCAGTTCTTC.

The rearrangement joins TRBV28 to TRBJ2-5; perhaps TRBD1 as D (6 bases). The DNA matches TRBJ2-4 better at its end, which makes the J call doubtful. Germline CDR1 is MDHEN and CDR2 is SYDVKM. The CDR3 consists of 14 residues. In DNA form, the CDR3 reads TGTGCCAGCAGGCCACAGGGAACTGCGGACATTCAGTACTTC. It is translated as CASRPQGTADIQYF.

This clonotype was detected only a few times. The genes are TRBV9 and TRBJ2-7, with unresolved D. The CDR3 has 14 amino acids. Germline CDR1 reads SGDLS; CDR2 reads YYNGEE. Trimming took off 5 bases at V and 3 bases at J, with 15 bases between the two ends. Here the CDR3 reads CASSLGLVGYEQYF. The DNA for the CDR3 is TGTGCCAGCAGTTTGGGCCTTGTAGGCTACGAGCAGTACTTC.

CDR3 sequence reads: CASSQAGSRGNQPQHF. The CDR3 DNA is TGTGCCAGCAGCCAAGCGGGGAGCAGGGGCAATCAGCCCCAGCATTTT. The chain links TRBV4-2 to TRBJ1-5, with D possibly TRBD1 on 5 matching bases. The CDR3 is 16 amino acids. Trimming removed 1 base from V and 2 bases from J, with 12 bases in between. The V gene's germline CDR1 is LGHNA and CDR2 YNFKEQ.

This chain links TRBV4-2 with TRBJ2-7, with a possible D match to TRBD1 (6 bases). The CDR3 runs 12 residues. The V end lost 5 bases, the J end lost 7 bases, and 12 bases lay between the germline ends. Germline values: CDR1 LGHNA, CDR2 YNFKEQ. CDR3 residues: CASSFQGPEQYF. In nucleotides, the CDR3 is TGTGCCAGCAGCTTCCAGGGGCCGGAGCAGTACTTC.

This chain uses TRBV24-1 with TRBJ2-5; D might be TRBD1 (5 bases). Germline CDR1 reads KGHDR; CDR2 reads SFDVKD. Trimming shortened V by 4 bases and J by 3 bases, and 14 bases separated the two germline ends. The CDR3 loop spans 15 amino acids. The CDR3: CATSESDSAEETQYF. In DNA form, the CDR3 reads TGTGCCACCAGTGAATCCGACAGTGCGGAAGAGACCCAGTACTTC.

The chain joins TRBV4-2 to TRBJ1-4; possible D gene TRBD1, 5 bases. Trimming pared 0 bases from V and 2 bases from J, leaving 7 bases between. The CDR3 is 15 residues long. The germline gives CDR1 LGHNA, CDR2 YNFKEQ. The CDR3 DNA sequence: TGTGCCAGCAGCCAAGAGGGGGGGACTAATGAAAAACTGTTTTTT. Encoded protein: CASSQEGGTNEKLFF.

The rearrangement joins TRBV7-9 to TRBJ2-1, with D tentatively TRBD2 (5 bases). The end of the DNA aligns better with TRBJ2-7, so the J call may be wrong. The CDR3 covers 14 residues. The germline CDR1 and CDR2 sequences are SEHNR and FQNEAQ (reference sequence). CDR3 in amino acids: CASSPQLGNYEQYF. The CDR3 DNA reads TGTGCCAGCAGCCCGCAACTAGGAAACTACGAGCAGTACTTC.

The sample holds a few counts of this clonotype. The rearrangement uses TRBV6-5 and TRBJ1-6; 11 bases are a match to TRBD1. The CDR3 has 16 residues. V was clipped by 6 bases and J by 6 bases; unmatched bases: 7. Germline CDR1 reads MNHEY; CDR2 reads SVGAGI. CDR3 sequence (DNA): TGTGCCAGCAGGACCGGGACAGGGGGGTCTAATTCACCCCTCCACTTT. Its translation is CASRTGTGGSNSPLHF.

This clonotype has ten or more counts. The gene calls are TRBV20-1 and TRBJ2-3, with TRBD2 as a possible D gene (6 bases). This CDR3 is built from 16 residues. Trimming stripped 0 bases from V and 0 bases from J, with 13 bases between. CDR1 and CDR2 from the germline V gene are DFQATT and SNEGSKA (reference sequence). Here the CDR3 DNA reads TGCAGTGCTAGAGATGATGATAGCGGAAGCACAGATACGCAGTATTTT. This translates into CSARDDDSGSTDTQYF.

This clonotype was detected only a few times. This chain links TRBV12-3 or TRBV12-4 with TRBJ2-5; D is possibly TRBD2 (6 bases). V gave up 6 bases and J gave up 0 bases, with 11 bases separating them. This CDR3 region has 14 residues. CDR3 sequence reads: CASRRAGHQETQYF. CDR3 nucleotides: TGTGCCAGCAGGAGAGCGGGTCACCAAGAGACCCAGTACTTC.

The gene calls are TRBV27 and TRBJ2-1, with 7 bases fitting TRBD1. The V and J ends lost 2 bases and 0 bases, in that order; junction bases with no gene match: 7. The CDR3 length is 17 residues. The germline CDR1 and CDR2 sequences are MNHEY and SMNVEV (reference sequence). Written as DNA, the CDR3 is TGTGCCAGCAGTTTAAGGGGGCCCGCGAGCTCCTACAATGAGCAGTTCTTC. Encoded protein: CASSLRGPASSYNEQFF.

The chain combines TRBV4-3 with TRBJ2-5, with 9 bases aligning to TRBD1. Per germline, CDR1 LGHNA and CDR2 YSLEER. The CDR3 extends over 15 amino acids. V gave up 2 bases and J gave up 5 bases; unmatched junction bases: 6. The CDR3 bases are TGCGCCAGCAGCCAAATTTACAGGGGGCTTGAGACCCAGTACTTC. Its protein product is CASSQIYRGLETQYF.

This clonotype was counted a few times. This sequence joins TRBV6-1 and TRBJ2-3, with 10 bases aligning to TRBD2. The CDR3 totals 14 residues. Germline V gene sequence: CDR1 MNHNS, CDR2 SASEGT. The ends lost 7 bases at V and 6 bases at J; junction bases unmatched: 7. The CDR3 sequence: CASISGRAFDTQYF. For the CDR3, the DNA is TGTGCCAGCATAAGCGGGAGGGCCTTCGATACGCAGTATTTT.

This chain connects TRBV11-1 to TRBJ2-1, with 9 positions matching TRBD2. V shed 5 bases, J shed 0 bases, and the junction held 5 bases outside the gene matches. Germline lookup yields CDR1 SGHAT and CDR2 FQDESV (reference sequence). The CDR3 extends over 16 amino acids. CDR3 DNA: TGTGCCAGCAGCGGACTAGCGAGGAGCTCCTACAATGAGCAGTTCTTC. It is translated as CASSGLARSSYNEQFF.

J is TRBJ2-1 and V is TRBV7-2; 13 bases fit TRBD2. V lost 4 bases and J lost 8; bases outside the gene matches: 8. Germline values: CDR1 SGHTA, CDR2 FQGNSA. The CDR3 is 16 amino acids. CDR3 coding DNA: TGTGCCAGCAGCTCAGTAGCACTAGCGGGAGGGTATGAGCAGTTCTTC. It codes for CASSSVALAGGYEQFF.

This clonotype was seen more than once but under ten times. The V call is TRBV29-1, the J call TRBJ2-5; D is perhaps TRBD2 (6 bases). This CDR3 is built from 13 residues. V was clipped by 4 bases and J by 2 bases, with 11 bases between them. CDR1 is SQVTM, CDR2 ANQGSEA, per germline. In nucleotides, the CDR3 is TGCAGCGTTGTGGTTAGCGGACAAGAGACCCAGTACTTC. Its protein is CSVVVSGQETQYF.

The gene calls are TRBV7-8 and TRBJ2-7, with D maybe TRBD2 (6 bases). This CDR3 has 15 residues. The V gene lost 3 bases and the J gene lost 2 bases, with 14 bases spanning the gap. Per the germline V gene, CDR1 is SGHVS and CDR2 is FQNEAQ. The CDR3 reads CASSLRRDGPYEQYF. The CDR3 coding sequence is TGTGCCAGCAGCTTGAGGCGGGACGGTCCCTACGAGCAGTACTTC.